The text below deals with one T cell receptor (beta chain). Its matching antigen is unknown. This specimen belongs to a study of T-cell reconstitution after alpha-beta-depleted transplantation in children. Broader study findings: The study reportedly traced alpha-beta T cells about two months after transplant to several hundred expanded graft clones. At the one-year point after transplant, T-cell counts and TCRbeta diversity were found to come mostly from T cells that had been newly produced.

Preparing the TCRbeta library involved the use of unique molecular identifiers. TCRdb analysed the PCR reads with MiXCR anew, one entry per CDR3 protein. Altogether about 900,000 distinct CDR3 sequences are present, roughly 31% being singletons, with the ten largest covering approximately 30%. V gave up 1 base and J gave up 8 bases; unmatched junction bases: 10. This CDR3 region has 16 residues. From germline, CDR1 is SEHNR and CDR2 FQNEAQ (reference sequence). This clonotype was sampled from a boy in the first two years of life who had a stem cell transplant for SCID, so the T cells may come from the graft donor. Here the sequenced sample was PBMCs, mostly from graft donor cells, taken 360 days after TCRalphabeta/CD19-depleted stem cell transplant. This chain uses TRBV7-9 with TRBJ2-1; 8 bases line up with TRBD2. CDR3 protein: CASSLGAGAGGDEQFF. For the CDR3, the DNA is TGTGCCAGCAGCTTAGGAGCGGGAGCTGGTGGGGATGAGCAGTTCTTC.